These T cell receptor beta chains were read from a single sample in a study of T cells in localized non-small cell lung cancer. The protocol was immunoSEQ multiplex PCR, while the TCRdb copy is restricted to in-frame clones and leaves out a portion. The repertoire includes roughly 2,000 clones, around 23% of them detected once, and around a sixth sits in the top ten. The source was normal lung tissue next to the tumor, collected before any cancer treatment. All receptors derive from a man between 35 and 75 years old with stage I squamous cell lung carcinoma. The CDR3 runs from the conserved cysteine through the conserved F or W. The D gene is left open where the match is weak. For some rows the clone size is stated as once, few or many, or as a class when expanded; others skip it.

TGTGCCAGCATGCAGACAGGGCGGCAAAACATTCAGTACTTC | CASMQTGRQNIQYF | TRBD1 | TRBV12-5 | few | TRBJ2-4
TGTGCCTGGAGTGTTCTCGGGAGCACAGATACGCAGTATTTT | CAWSVLGSTDTQYF | NA | TRBV30 | few | TRBJ2-3
TGTGCCAGCAGTAAACTTCCGGGACTAGTGAACACCGGGGAGCTGTTTTTT | CASSKLPGLVNTGELFF | TRBD2 | TRBV6-8 | NA | TRBJ2-2
TGTGCCAGCAGCAAGCGGGGGGGCCCCATTGAGCAGTTCTTC | CASSKRGGPIEQFF | TRBD2 | TRBV6-8 | NA | TRBJ2-1
TGCAGCGTTGATGCCCCAGGGGGGGTGAACACTGAAGCTTTCTTT | CSVDAPGGVNTEAFF | TRBD1 | TRBV29-1 | NA | TRBJ1-1
TGTGCCAGCAGTGAAGGGACAGGTGGCACAGATACGCAGTATTTT | CASSEGTGGTDTQYF | TRBD1 | TRBV6-1 | medium-sized | TRBJ2-3
TGTGCCAGCAGCCCCCGGACAGGGTCGACCGGGGAGCTGTTTTTT | CASSPRTGSTGELFF | TRBD1 | TRBV9 | few | TRBJ2-2
TGTGCCAGCAGTGACTCTACTCCCGGGACAGCCTATGGCTACACCTTC | CASSDSTPGTAYGYTF | TRBD1 | TRBV6-8 | NA | TRBJ1-2
TGCAGCGCCCTGGCGGCCAGTGGACATGAGCAGTTCTTC | CSALAASGHEQFF | NA | TRBV29-1 | NA | TRBJ2-1
TGTGCCAGTAGTATAGACCGACTGAACACTGAAGCTTTCTTT | CASSIDRLNTEAFF | NA | TRBV19 | NA | TRBJ1-1
TGTGCCACCAGCAGAGAGGGGACCCCGGGGACTGAAGCTTTCTTT | CATSREGTPGTEAFF | NA | TRBV15 | few | TRBJ1-1
TGTGCCAGCAAGGGGGCGCATAAAGGGCAAGAGACCCAGTACTTC | CASKGAHKGQETQYF | TRBD1 | TRBV6-8 | few | TRBJ2-5
TGTGCCAGCAGTCCTAAGTACACAGGGGGACTAAATGAAAAACTGTTTTTT | CASSPKYTGGLNEKLFF | TRBD1 | TRBV16 | few | TRBJ1-4
TGTGCCAGCAGCTTAGGGGGAAGTAGCAATCAGCCCCAGCATTTT | CASSLGGSSNQPQHF | NA | TRBV11-3 | NA | TRBJ1-5
TGTGCCAGCAGCTTGGTGGAGGGATTGGACAATGAGCAGTTCTTC | CASSLVEGLDNEQFF | NA | TRBV11-3 | few | TRBJ2-1
TGTGCCAGCTCATCCCCCGGACAGGGCACCGGGGAGCTGTTTTTT | CASSSPGQGTGELFF | TRBD1 | TRBV18 | NA | TRBJ2-2
TGTGCCAGCTCACCCTCTGGGGCCAACGTCCTGACTTTC | CASSPSGANVLTF | NA | TRBV18 | large | TRBJ2-6